A single sample is the source of the 27 T cell receptor beta chains below, sequenced in a study of blood T cell repertoires in COVID-19 (dated by TCRdb to 2020 to 2022). Library generation was performed with the immunoSEQ multiplex PCR assay. TCRdb retrieved this table from immuneACCESS and kept in-frame rearrangements only. Not all clones are present; in checked studies, unresolved V genes account for under half, and no reason is known for the remainder. The sample table lists 150,000 to 200,000 clones, about 88% of them with a count of one. Jointly, the top ten make up about 4.4% of the sample. The source material was peripheral blood. The source of these receptors is a human donor in a cohort sampled during active COVID-19.

The chain recombines TRBV6-6 with TRBJ1-1, with 7 positions matching TRBD1. Germline V gene data show CDR1 as MNHNY and CDR2 as SVGAGI (reference sequence). With V trimmed by 2 bases and J by 6 bases, 9 bases remained unmatched. The CDR3 sequence is 15 residues long. CDR3 nucleotides: TGTGCCAGCAGTTACATCGGACAGGTGGGGGCTGAAGCTTTCTTT. Protein: CASSYIGQVGAEAFF.

This clone was counted between two and nine times. V gene TRBV5-1 combines with J gene TRBJ1-1, with a possible D match to TRBD1 (6 bases). Trimming left V 3 bases short and J 6 bases short, with 12 bases between. The CDR3 contains 13 residues. Looked up from germline, CDR1 is SGHRS and CDR2 is YFSETQ. Written as DNA, the CDR3 is TGCGCCAGCAGCTCGGGACACTCGGCTGAAGCTTTCTTT. Protein: CASSSGHSAEAFF.

This clone was found once. The chain uses TRBV4-3 and TRBJ1-1; D gene unclear. The CDR3 contains 14 residues. Germline-derived CDR1 and CDR2 are LGHNA and YSLEER. Trimming took 2 bases from V and 1 from J, leaving 8 bases between them. The CDR3 sequence: CASSQRRGNTEAFF. The CDR3 bases are TGCGCCAGCAGCCAACGGCGGGGGAACACTGAAGCTTTCTTT.

The chain employs TRBV10-3 and TRBJ1-5, with TRBD1 matching 9 bases. The V and J ends lost 6 bases and 6 bases, in that order; junction bases with no gene match: 3. The CDR3 extends over 13 amino acids. Germline V gene sequence: CDR1 ENHRY, CDR2 SYGVKD. CDR3 region: CAIRGTGSQPQHF. In DNA form, the CDR3 reads TGTGCCATCAGGGGGACAGGGAGTCAGCCCCAGCATTTT.

The rearrangement uses TRBV3-1 (or the pseudogene TRBV3-2) and TRBJ1-6; D perhaps matches TRBD1 (6 bases). Germline V gene lookup returns CDR1 LGHDT and CDR2 YNNKEL (reference sequence). The V and J ends lost 8 bases and 7 bases respectively, with 18 bases between them. This CDR3 has 15 residues. The CDR3 is CASAPVDRINSPLHF. As DNA, the CDR3 is TGTGCCAGCGCCCCCGTCGACAGGATAAATTCACCCCTCCACTTT.

The chain combines TRBV2 with TRBJ2-7; perhaps TRBD2 as D (5 bases). Germline CDR1 and CDR2: SNHLY and FYNNEI. V was trimmed by 5 bases and J by 3 bases, leaving 17 bases between them. CDR3 length equals 15 residues. CDR3 nucleotides: TGTGCCAGCAGTCTAGACCTAGGAGGAGGCTACGAGCAGTACTTC. Translation: CASSLDLGGGYEQYF.

CDR3 sequence reads: CASPGQGNYGYTF. CDR3 DNA sequence: TGTGCCTCACCGGGACAGGGTAACTATGGCTACACCTTC. The chain combines TRBV30 with TRBJ1-2, with 9 bases aligning to TRBD1. CDR3 size: 13 residues. Trimming removed 7 bases from V and 1 base from J; junction bases left unmatched: 4. Germline V gives CDR1 GTSNPN, CDR2 SVGIG (reference sequence).

The V call is TRBV5-1, the J call TRBJ1-2, with 8 positions matching TRBD1. Germline CDR1 and CDR2: SGHRS and YFSETQ. The CDR3 sequence is 17 residues long. Germline trimming cut 0 bases from V and 4 bases from J; bases unmatched to any gene: 11. Here the CDR3 reads CASSLGQGITTSYGYTF. Written as DNA, the CDR3 is TGCGCCAGCAGCTTGGGACAGGGGATAACAACGTCCTATGGCTACACCTTC. Together with reference TRBV5-1 and TRBJ1-2, the CDR3 gives the full variable domain: KAGVTQTPRYLIKTRGQQVTLSCSPISGHRSVSWYQQTPGQGLQFLFEYFSETQRNKGNFPGRFSGRQFSNSRSEMNVSTLELGDSALYLCASSLGQGITTSYGYTFGSGTRLTVV.

The chain employs TRBV5-6 and TRBJ2-5; D is perhaps TRBD2 (6 bases). The CDR3 covers 13 residues. Trimming left V 5 bases short and J 5 bases short, with 13 bases between. Germline lookup yields CDR1 SGHDT and CDR2 YYEEEE. The DNA of the CDR3 is TGTGCCAGCAGTCTGGGAGGTGAGGAGACCCAGTACTTC. It is translated as CASSLGGEETQYF.

As to this clone: This specimen includes other DNA sequences encoding the same CDR3. The rearrangement links TRBV18 to TRBJ2-7; D is possibly TRBD1 (7 bases). Trimming removed 6 bases from V and 4 bases from J, with 13 bases in between. This CDR3 comprises 13 residues. Germline V gene lookup returns CDR1 KGHSH and CDR2 LQKENI. The CDR3: CASSRTGGYEQYF. The CDR3 bases are TGTGCCAGCTCTCGGACAGGAGGGTACGAGCAGTACTTC.

On this clone itself: Other DNA sequences in the sample encode the same CDR3. The DNA for the CDR3 is TGTGCCAGTAGTATTCAGGGTGTGAACATTCAGTACTTC. This encodes CASSIQGVNIQYF. This chain links TRBV19 with TRBJ2-4; weak D call: TRBD1 (5 bases). Trimming shortened V by 3 bases and J by 7 bases, and 10 bases separated the two germline ends. The CDR3 length is 13 residues. Germline V CDR1 and CDR2: LNHDA, SQIVND (reference sequence).

Here the CDR3 DNA reads TGTGCCAGCAGCTGGGGAGGGGACAGGGGGCTTCAGACCCAGTACTTC. It yields the protein CASSWGGDRGLQTQYF. The V and J genes are TRBV5-4 and TRBJ2-5; 12 bases are a match to TRBD1. The CDR3 has 16 amino acids. Germline V gives CDR1 SGHNT, CDR2 YYREEE (reference sequence). The V and J ends lost 3 bases and 6 bases, in that order; junction bases with no gene match: 9.

This sequence joins TRBV7-7 and TRBJ2-5, with 11 bases matching TRBD2. Germline V CDR1 and CDR2: SSHAT, FNYEAQ (reference sequence). Unmatched junction bases numbered 10, after V lost 5 bases and J lost 5 bases. This CDR3 has 16 amino acids. CDR3 nucleotide sequence: TGTGCCAGCAGCCCCTGGACTAGCGGGTTAGGGGAGACCCAGTACTTC. Amino acids: CASSPWTSGLGETQYF.

The gene calls are TRBV5-1 and TRBJ2-7; D call uncertain. Germline CDR1 and CDR2: SGHRS and YFSETQ. Trimming pared 2 bases from V and 2 bases from J, leaving 17 bases between. CDR3 length: 16 residues. CDR3 sequence reads: CASSFWAVTSTYEQYF. Here the CDR3 DNA reads TGCGCCAGCAGCTTTTGGGCCGTGACGTCTACCTACGAGCAGTACTTC.

Notes on this clone: The same CDR3 is also encoded by other DNA sequences in this sample. This chain links TRBV10-1 with TRBJ2-7; 7 bases agree with TRBD2. Germline V gene sequence: CDR1 WNHNN, CDR2 SYGVQD (reference sequence). The CDR3 has 13 residues. The trim removed 4 bases at V and 1 base at J, leaving 1 base unmatched. CDR3 in amino acids: CASSASGSYEQYF. Here the CDR3 DNA reads TGCGCCAGCAGTGCTAGCGGTTCCTACGAGCAGTACTTC.

The rearrangement links TRBV19 to TRBJ2-6, with 7 positions matching TRBD1. Losses at the gene ends were 9 bases for V and 2 bases for J; bases not matched to a gene: 4. Germline lookup yields CDR1 LNHDA and CDR2 SQIVND (reference sequence). The CDR3 is 14 residues long. The CDR3 protein is CASRQGPGANVLTF. CDR3 coding DNA: TGTGCCAGCAGACAGGGACCTGGGGCCAACGTCCTGACTTTC.

About this clone itself: The same CDR3 arises from other DNA sequences in this sample as well. The rearrangement joins TRBV10-1 to TRBJ2-3; tentatively, D is TRBD1 (6 bases). This CDR3 spans 16 amino acids. Trimming shortened V by 0 bases and J by 1 base, and 11 bases separated the two germline ends. Germline loops: CDR1 WNHNN, CDR2 SYGVQD (reference sequence). CDR3 sequence (DNA): TGCGCCAGCAGTGAGTCCCTAGCAGGGGGCACAGATACGCAGTATTTT. Its protein is CASSESLAGGTDTQYF.

J is TRBJ1-4 and V is TRBV7-8; 7 nucleotides align to TRBD1. Germline V gives CDR1 SGHVS, CDR2 FQNEAQ. This CDR3 contains 14 residues. J lost 7 bases, V lost 1 base, and 3 bases had no gene match. CDR3 region: CASSLDRGGEKLFF. The CDR3 DNA reads TGTGCCAGCAGCTTAGACAGGGGCGGTGAAAAACTGTTTTTT.

This chain connects TRBV7-2 to TRBJ2-7; a possible D gene is TRBD2 (6 bases). The CDR3 is made up of 14 amino acids. Per the germline V gene, CDR1 is SGHTA and CDR2 is FQGNSA. V lost 5 bases to trimming and J lost 0 bases, with 11 bases between them. The CDR3 DNA reads as TGTGCCAGCAGCCCGGAGGGGTTCTCCTACGAGCAGTACTTC. It yields the protein CASSPEGFSYEQYF.

V and J are TRBV7-2 and TRBJ1-6; weak D call: TRBD1 (6 bases). The V end lost 3 bases, the J end lost 6 bases, and 12 bases lay between the germline ends. Germline CDR1 is SGHTA and CDR2 is FQGNSA. The CDR3 has 15 amino acids. The CDR3 bases are TGTGCCAGCAGCTTTGCAGGGGCGGGTAATTCACCCCTCCACTTT. Protein: CASSFAGAGNSPLHF.

The chain joins TRBV7-2 to TRBJ1-2, with a tentative D call TRBD1 (6 bases). V was pared by 1 base and J by 7 bases, with 10 bases between. The length of the CDR3 is 13 residues. The germline V gene has CDR1 SGHTA and CDR2 FQGNSA. The CDR3 spells CASSLEGVRGYTF. CDR3 nucleotide sequence: TGTGCCAGCAGCTTAGAGGGGGTTCGTGGCTACACCTTC.

V usage is TRBV4-1 and J usage is TRBJ2-5; the match to TRBD2 covers 14 bases. The V gene end was trimmed by 3 bases and the J gene end by 5 bases; junction bases not matched to a gene: 8. Germline values: CDR1 MGHRA, CDR2 YSYEKL. This CDR3 spans 17 amino acids. The CDR3 sequence: CASSQPGLAGAMETQYF. The DNA for the CDR3 is TGCGCCAGCAGCCAGCCGGGACTAGCGGGAGCAATGGAGACCCAGTACTTC.

The CDR3 nucleotides are TGTGCCAGCAGCGTAGCCGCTAGCCGGGGAGAGACCCAGTACTTC. This gives the protein CASSVAASRGETQYF. This rearrangement joins TRBV9 to TRBJ2-5; D possibly corresponds to TRBD2 (5 bases). Deletions cut 0 bases from V and 4 bases from J, with 13 bases between. The CDR3 is made up of 15 amino acids. Germline V CDR1 and CDR2: SGDLS, YYNGEE.

This clone has a single count. The rearrangement links TRBV5-6 to TRBJ2-4; TRBD1 is a possible D gene (6 bases). Germline CDR1 and CDR2: SGHDT and YYEEEE. CDR3 size: 17 residues. Trimming cost V 4 bases and J 4 bases, with 21 bases left between them. Written as DNA, the CDR3 is TGTGCCAGCAGCGACCACCTAATCACAGGGCCAAAAAACATTCAGTACTTC. Amino acids: CASSDHLITGPKNIQYF.

CDR3 sequence reads: CSALQGYEQYF. In DNA form, the CDR3 reads TGCAGTGCCCTACAGGGCTACGAGCAGTACTTC. This sequence joins TRBV20-1 and TRBJ2-7, with D possibly being TRBD1 (6 bases). CDR1 and CDR2 from the germline V gene are DFQATT and SNEGSKA (reference sequence). Trimming left V 6 bases short and J 3 bases short, with 9 bases between. The CDR3 totals 11 residues.

The chain combines TRBV30 with TRBJ1-2, with a possible D match to TRBD1 (5 bases). V was clipped by 1 base and J by 7 bases, with 7 bases between them. The CDR3 covers 11 residues. CDR1 is GTSNPN and CDR2 is SVGIG in the germline V gene (reference sequence). The CDR3 region has the DNA TGTGCCTGGAGTGGGGGGGGTGGCTACACCTTC. As protein: CAWSGGGGYTF. Looking up the rest from reference TRBV30 and TRBJ1-2 gives the full variable domain: SQTIHQWPATLVQPVGSPLSLECTVEGTSNPNLYWYRQAAGRGLQLLFYSVGIGQISSEVPQNLSASRPQDRQFILSSKKLLLSDSGFYLCAWSGGGGYTFGSGTRLTVV.

J is TRBJ1-2 and V is TRBV7-2; 7 nucleotides align to TRBD1. V lost 7 bases to trimming and J lost 6 bases; unmatched junction nucleotides: 17. The CDR3 runs 16 residues. Germline assignment: CDR1 SGHTA and CDR2 FQGNSA. The CDR3 region is CASNNKAITQGNGYTF. Written as DNA, the CDR3 is TGTGCCAGCAACAACAAAGCGATTACACAGGGGAATGGCTACACCTTC.